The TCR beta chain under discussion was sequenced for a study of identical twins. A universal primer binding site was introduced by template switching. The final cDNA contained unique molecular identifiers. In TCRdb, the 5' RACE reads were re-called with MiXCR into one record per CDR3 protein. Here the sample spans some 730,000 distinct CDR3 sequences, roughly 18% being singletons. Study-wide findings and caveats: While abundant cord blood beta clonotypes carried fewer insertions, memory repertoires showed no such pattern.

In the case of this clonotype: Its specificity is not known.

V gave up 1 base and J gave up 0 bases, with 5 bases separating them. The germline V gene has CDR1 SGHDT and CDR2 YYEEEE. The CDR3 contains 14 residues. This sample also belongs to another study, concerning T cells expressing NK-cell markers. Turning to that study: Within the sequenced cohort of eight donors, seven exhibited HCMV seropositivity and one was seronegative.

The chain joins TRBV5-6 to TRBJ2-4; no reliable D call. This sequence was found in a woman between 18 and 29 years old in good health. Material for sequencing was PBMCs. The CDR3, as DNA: TGTGCCAGCAGCTTGCTCGTAGCCAAAAACATTCAGTACTTC. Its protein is CASSLLVAKNIQYF.